This TCR beta chain was retrieved from a study of regulatory T cells in long-lasting Graves disease. Study summary: Treatment with antithyroid drugs for over 5 years, together with positive TSH receptor antibodies, meant persistent Graves' disease.

Building the TCR beta libraries relied on iRepertoire HTBI primers, and CDR3 regions underwent Arm-PCR. TCRdb ran MiXCR on the multiplex PCR reads and lists one entry per CDR3 protein. The data contain 310,000 or so distinct CDR3 sequences, about 19% of them singletons. The time point was: persistent/refractory GD, antithyroid drugs over 5 years with positive TRAb. PBMC-derived RNA was used for the TCR library. By American Thyroid Association guidelines, Graves' disease was diagnosed in the cohort. This CDR3 region has 12 residues. The ends were cut back, 3 bases at V and 6 bases at J, with 9 bases in the middle. Germline V lookup: CDR1 MNHEY, CDR2 SMNVEV (reference sequence).

This chain joins TRBV27 and TRBJ2-7; D ambiguous. The receptor was derived from a female donor with Graves disease. The sequences come from peripheral blood mononuclear cells (PBMCs), collected when the disease was refractory, from a patient treated with antithyroid drugs. The CDR3 region is CASSFSWGEQYF. The DNA for the CDR3 is TGTGCCAGCAGTTTCTCATGGGGCGAGCAGTACTTC.